Each of the 8 T cell receptor beta chains below was sequenced from the same sample in a study of T cell responses to AZD1222 COVID-19 vaccine. The repertoire was sequenced with immunoSEQ multiplex PCR; TCRdb's copy has only in-frame clones and lacks some. The data contain 150,000 to 200,000 clones, about 92% of them seen just once; the ten biggest clones take up 1% to 1.5%. The sequencing here drew on peripheral blood, taken on day 0 of AZD1222 vaccination. These receptors originate from an adult in good health.

This clone was counted only a few times. V is TRBV10-1 and J is TRBJ2-1, with 15 bases matching TRBD2. V shed 6 bases, J shed 4 bases, and the junction held 7 bases outside the gene matches. Germline V gene lookup returns CDR1 WNHNN and CDR2 SYGVQD (reference sequence). This CDR3 region has 17 residues. The CDR3, as DNA: TGCGCCAGCAGCGACGGACTAGCGGGGGGGAATTACAATGAGCAGTTCTTC. Translating gives CASSDGLAGGNYNEQFF.

This chain joins TRBV6-5 and TRBJ1-2, with 10 bases lining up with TRBD1. V was pared by 6 bases and J by 8 bases, with 6 bases of the junction left unmatched. Germline loops: CDR1 MNHEY, CDR2 SVGAGI. The CDR3 is 13 amino acids. CDR3 bases: TGTGCCAGCAGCAGACAGGGGGCGGTCGGCTACACCTTC. Its translation is CASSRQGAVGYTF.

The gene calls are TRBV27 and TRBJ2-7; a possible D gene is TRBD2 (6 bases). In germline, CDR1 is MNHEY, CDR2 SMNVEV (reference sequence). Trimming left V 5 bases short and J 5 bases short, with 16 bases between. This CDR3 spans 14 amino acids. CDR3 sequence reads: CASSPRLGRDEQYF. As DNA, the CDR3 is TGTGCCAGCAGTCCAAGACTAGGTCGGGACGAGCAGTACTTC.

The chain recombines TRBV6-5 with TRBJ2-3, with 8 bases identical to TRBD2. CDR1 is MNHEY and CDR2 is SVGAGI in the germline V gene. This CDR3 region has 15 residues. V gave up 8 bases and J gave up 1 base; unmatched junction bases: 8. The CDR3 protein is CASSRVGGGTDTQYF. The CDR3 nucleotides read TGTGCCAGCTCGAGAGTCGGGGGGGGCACAGATACGCAGTATTTT.

On this clone itself: A read error may produce the germline difference seen at one junction end. The V call is TRBV12-3 or TRBV12-4, the J call TRBJ2-3; no definite D call. The CDR3 is made up of 8 amino acids. The CDR3 DNA reads TGTGCCAGCACCCACTCGGATTTT. Translated, it gives CASTHSDF.

With regard to this clone: Within the sample, other DNA sequences also encode this same CDR3. J is TRBJ1-5 and V is TRBV9, with 7 nucleotides matching TRBD1. V was pared by 0 bases and J by 3 bases, with 3 bases of the junction left unmatched. CDR3 length: 15 residues. Germline V gives CDR1 SGDLS, CDR2 YYNGEE. This CDR3 is CASSVGQGPNQPQHF. The CDR3 coding sequence is TGTGCCAGCAGCGTAGGACAGGGTCCCAATCAGCCCCAGCATTTT.

The V gene is TRBV10-3, the J gene TRBJ1-5; D possibly corresponds to TRBD1 (5 bases). The germline V and J ends were trimmed by 4 bases and 3 bases, with 19 bases remaining between them. The CDR3 totals 17 residues. Per germline, CDR1 ENHRY and CDR2 SYGVKD. DNA for the CDR3: TGTGCCATCAGTGGGAGCCCAATGGGGGGGACCAATCAGCCCCAGCATTTT. As protein: CAISGSPMGGTNQPQHF.

This clone came up once. V and J are TRBV29-1 and TRBJ1-5; D remains ambiguous. Trimming took 4 bases from V and 0 from J, leaving 4 bases between them. Germline-derived CDR1 and CDR2 are SQVTM and ANQGSEA. CDR3 size: 12 residues. In DNA, the CDR3 is TGCAGCGTTGGAGATAGCAATCAGCCCCAGCATTTT. Encoded protein: CSVGDSNQPQHF.